These T cell receptor beta chains were read from a single sample in a study of identical twins. TCRdb recomputed calls from the 5' RACE reads with MiXCR, one row per CDR3 protein. This table holds 690,000 or so distinct CDR3 sequences, 6% to 6.5% found once. Source material: naive T cells sorted from blood. These receptors all come from a man between 18 and 35 years old in good health. Both conserved end residues are part of each CDR3. A D gene is named only where the DNA matches it firmly. Rows give clone size only sometimes, using once, few, many, or a class for an expanded clone.

d_call,clone_size,v_call,j_call,cdr3_nt,cdr3_aa
TRBD1,few,TRBV6-2/TRBV6-3,TRBJ2-1,TGTGCCAGCAGTTACGCTCATCCAGGGGGCTATCTGGATGAGCAGTTCTTC,CASSYAHPGGYLDEQFF
-,few,TRBV7-2,TRBJ2-3,TGTGCCAGCAGCTTAGATTTACTAGATATGGAGTATTTT,CASSLDLLDMEYF
-,-,TRBV28,TRBJ1-4,TGTGCCAGCAGTTTAAAAGGCCCGGGGATCCCGCACGAAAAACTGTTTTTT,CASSLKGPGIPHEKLFF
TRBD2,many,TRBV6-5,TRBJ2-1,TGTGCCAGCAGTTACCGCGGACTAGCGGCTGACTACAATGAGCAGTTCTTC,CASSYRGLAADYNEQFF
-,-,TRBV6-1,TRBJ2-1,TGTGCCAGCACCGACCGATTAAGCTCCTACAATGAGCAGTTCTTC,CASTDRLSSYNEQFF
-,many,TRBV20-1,TRBJ2-5,TGCAGTGCTAGCACGGGATCGGAACGGGCACTACTGAAGGGAGAGACCCAGTACTTC,CSASTGSERALLKGETQYF
TRBD2,many,TRBV4-1,TRBJ2-3,TGCGCCAGCAGTCCCCAACCGGGACTAGCGGATACGCAGTATTTT,CASSPQPGLADTQYF
TRBD1,many,TRBV5-1,TRBJ2-5,TGCGCCAGCAGCTTCTGGGACAGAGACCAAGAGACCCAGTACTTC,CASSFWDRDQETQYF
-,-,TRBV4-2,TRBJ2-6,TGTGCCAGCAGCCTTAATTCACGCGTCCTGACTTTC,CASSLNSRVLTF
TRBD2,many,TRBV20-1,TRBJ2-3,TGCAGTGCCCGGGAGGCGGACCCTACAGATACGCAGTATTTT,CSAREADPTDTQYF
TRBD2,few,TRBV29-1,TRBJ2-7,TGCAGCGTTGAAGATCCCCTAGCGGGAGCCTACGAGCAGTACTTC,CSVEDPLAGAYEQYF
-,-,TRBV7-9,TRBJ2-2,TGTGCCAGCAGCTTATTTGACGGCTTAAACACCGGGGAGCTGTTTTTT,CASSLFDGLNTGELFF
-,many,TRBV7-2,TRBJ2-1,TGTGCCAGCAGCTCTTCCTCGACCAACTACAATGAGCAGTTCTTC,CASSSSSTNYNEQFF
TRBD2,many,TRBV29-1,TRBJ2-7,TGCAGCGCCGAGGGACTAGGCTCCTACGAGCAGTACTTC,CSAEGLGSYEQYF
-,many,TRBV12-3/TRBV12-4,TRBJ2-3,TGTGCCAGCAGTTTTGACTCGACAGATACGCAGTATTTT,CASSFDSTDTQYF
-,few,TRBV4-3,TRBJ1-4,TGCGCCAGCAGCCAAGACCCGGGCAGGTCTAATGAAAAACTGTTTTTT,CASSQDPGRSNEKLFF
-,many,TRBV10-3,TRBJ2-7,TGTGCCATCAGCCACCAGGGTTACGAGCAGTACTTC,CAISHQGYEQYF
-,many,TRBV6-5,TRBJ2-1,TGTGCCAGCAGTTACCTAGGCAGGGACCACAATGAGCAGTTCTTC,CASSYLGRDHNEQFF
TRBD2,many,TRBV5-5,TRBJ2-1,TGTGCCAGCAGCTTAGGGGGACTAGTGGAAAATGAGCAGTTCTTC,CASSLGGLVENEQFF
TRBD1,many,TRBV5-1,TRBJ2-3,TGCGCCAGCAGCTTGGTCGGACAGGGGCACCAGTATTTT,CASSLVGQGHQYF
-,many,TRBV6-5,TRBJ2-4,TGTGCCAGCAGTTACTCTCCATGGGAGAAAAACATTCAGTACTTC,CASSYSPWEKNIQYF
-,many,TRBV20-1,TRBJ1-2,TGCAGTGCTAGAGAGGGGTCTACTAACTATGGCTACACCTTC,CSAREGSTNYGYTF
-,many,TRBV7-2,TRBJ1-1,TGTGCCAGCAGCTTTTCGGACAGCGTATACACTGAAGCTTTCTTT,CASSFSDSVYTEAFF
TRBD1,-,TRBV6-5,TRBJ2-3,TGTGCCAGCAGTTACGGCGACAGGGGTGGTAGAGATACGCAGTATTTT,CASSYGDRGGRDTQYF
-,many,TRBV12-3/TRBV12-4,TRBJ2-7,TGTGCCAGCAGTTTGGAAGGGTCCATGGCCGAGCAGTACTTC,CASSLEGSMAEQYF
-,-,TRBV10-1,TRBJ2-1,TGCGCCAGCAGCCCCGAAATATCCGGTGAGCAGTTCTTC,CASSPEISGEQFF
-,few,TRBV28,TRBJ2-7,TGTGCCAGCAGTGTGTATACCTACGAGCAGTACTTC,CASSVYTYEQYF
-,-,TRBV4-1,TRBJ2-5,TGCGCCAGCAGCCAGGTACCGAATCCACGGGAGACCCAGTACTTC,CASSQVPNPRETQYF
TRBD1,many,TRBV12-3/TRBV12-4,TRBJ1-2,TGTGCCAGCAGTTTAGCGGACAGGGGACGTGGCTACACCTTC,CASSLADRGRGYTF